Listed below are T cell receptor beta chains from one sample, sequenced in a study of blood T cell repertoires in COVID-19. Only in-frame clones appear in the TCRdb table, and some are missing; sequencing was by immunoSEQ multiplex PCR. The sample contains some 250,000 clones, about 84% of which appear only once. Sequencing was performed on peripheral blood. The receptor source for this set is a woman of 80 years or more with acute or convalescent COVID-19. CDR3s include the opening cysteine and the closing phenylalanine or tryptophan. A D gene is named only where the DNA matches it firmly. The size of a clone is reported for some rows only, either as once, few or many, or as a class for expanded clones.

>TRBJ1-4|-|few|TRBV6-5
TGTGCCAGCAGTCCGGACTGGGCAACTAATGAAAAACTGTTTTTT
CASSPDWATNEKLFF
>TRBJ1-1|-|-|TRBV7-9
TGTGCCAGCAGCTTGGGGGCAGTACTGAACACTGAAGCTTTCTTT
CASSLGAVLNTEAFF
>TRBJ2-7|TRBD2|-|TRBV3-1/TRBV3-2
TGTGCCAGCAGCCAAGCCAGCGGGGGGGCCCTCGGCTACGAGCAGTACTTC
CASSQASGGALGYEQYF
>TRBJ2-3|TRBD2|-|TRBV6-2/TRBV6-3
TGTGCCAGCAGTTACCGAGCGGGGGAGAACACAGATACGCAGTATTTT
CASSYRAGENTDTQYF
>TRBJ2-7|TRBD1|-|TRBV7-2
TGTGCCAGCAGCTTAAAAGGGGGCTGGGAGCAGTACTTC
CASSLKGGWEQYF
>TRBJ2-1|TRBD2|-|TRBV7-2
TGTGCCAGCAGCTTATTGGGACTAGAGAATGAGCAGTTCTTC
CASSLLGLENEQFF
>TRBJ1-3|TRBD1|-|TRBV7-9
TGTGCCAGCAGCCGATTCACAGGGGGCGGAAACACCATATATTTT
CASSRFTGGGNTIYF
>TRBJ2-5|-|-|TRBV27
TGTGCCAGCAGTTTAGCGGGGGCGGCTCGAGAGACCCAGTACTTC
CASSLAGAARETQYF
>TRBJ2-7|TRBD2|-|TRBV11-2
TGTGCCAGCAGCTTAGCTAGCGGGGGAAACCCGGACTTC
CASSLASGGNPDF
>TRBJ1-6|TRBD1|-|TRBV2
TGTGCCAGCAGTGAATATGGACAGGGGTTTAATTCACCCCTCCACTTT
CASSEYGQGFNSPLHF
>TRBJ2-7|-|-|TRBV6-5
TGTGCCAGCAGAACCCCAGGTTATCACTCCTACGAGCAGTACTTC
CASRTPGYHSYEQYF
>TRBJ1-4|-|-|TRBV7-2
TGTGCCAGCAGCTTAAGGGGCGGGGTTGAAAAACTGTTTTTT
CASSLRGGVEKLFF
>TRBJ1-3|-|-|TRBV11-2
TGTGCCAGCAGCTTAGTTGTGCCGAGATCCTCTGGAAACACCATATATTTT
CASSLVVPRSSGNTIYF
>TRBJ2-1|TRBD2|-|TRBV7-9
TGTGCCAGCAGCTTAACCTCTGGGCTAGCGGGGGATTACAATGAGCAGTTCTTC
CASSLTSGLAGDYNEQFF
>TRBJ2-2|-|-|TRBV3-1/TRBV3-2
TGTGCCAGCAGCCAAAACCCAGGGTTTATCGCCGGGGAGCTGTTTTTT
CASSQNPGFIAGELFF
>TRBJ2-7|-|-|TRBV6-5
TGTGCCAGCAAAGTTGAGGACGAGCAGTACTTC
CASKVEDEQYF
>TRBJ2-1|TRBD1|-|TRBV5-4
TGTGCCAGCAGCACGGACAGGTTCAATGAGCAGTTCTTC
CASSTDRFNEQFF
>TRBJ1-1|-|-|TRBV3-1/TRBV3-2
TGTGCCAGCGTTAGACTAGGGCAGAGCACTGAAGCTTTCTTT
CASVRLGQSTEAFF
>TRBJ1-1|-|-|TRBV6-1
TGTGCCAGCAGTGAATCCGACATGAACACTGAAGCTTTCTTT
CASSESDMNTEAFF
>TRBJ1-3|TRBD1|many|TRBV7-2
TGTGCCAGCAGCGCGACAGGGGGGGGAAACACCATATATTTT
CASSATGGGNTIYF